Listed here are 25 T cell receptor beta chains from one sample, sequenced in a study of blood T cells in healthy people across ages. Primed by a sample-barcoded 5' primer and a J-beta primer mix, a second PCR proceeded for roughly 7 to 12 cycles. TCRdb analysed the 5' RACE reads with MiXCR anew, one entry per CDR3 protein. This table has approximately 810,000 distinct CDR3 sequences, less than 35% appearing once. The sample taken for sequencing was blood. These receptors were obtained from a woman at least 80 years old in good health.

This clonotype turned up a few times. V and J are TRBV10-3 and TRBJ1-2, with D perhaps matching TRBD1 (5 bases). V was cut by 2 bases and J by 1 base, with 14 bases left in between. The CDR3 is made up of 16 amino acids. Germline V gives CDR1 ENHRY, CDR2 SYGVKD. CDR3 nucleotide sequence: TGTGCCATCAGTGAGCCACCGGGACCGAGTAACTATGGCTACACCTTC. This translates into CAISEPPGPSNYGYTF.

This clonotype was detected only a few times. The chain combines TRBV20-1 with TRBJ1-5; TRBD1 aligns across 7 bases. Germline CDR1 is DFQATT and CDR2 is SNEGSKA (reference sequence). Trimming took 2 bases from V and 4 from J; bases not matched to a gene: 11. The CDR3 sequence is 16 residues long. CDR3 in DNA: TGCAGTGCTAGATTACAGGGGTTCGGCCAAAATCAGCCCCAGCATTTT. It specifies CSARLQGFGQNQPQHF.

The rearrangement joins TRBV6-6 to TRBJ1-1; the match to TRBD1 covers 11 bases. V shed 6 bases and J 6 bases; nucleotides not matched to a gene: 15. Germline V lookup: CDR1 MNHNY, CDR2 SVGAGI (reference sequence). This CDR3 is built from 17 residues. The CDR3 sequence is CASRDLGTGGRTAEAFF. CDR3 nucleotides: TGTGCCAGCAGGGACCTTGGGACAGGGGGAAGAACAGCTGAAGCTTTCTTT.

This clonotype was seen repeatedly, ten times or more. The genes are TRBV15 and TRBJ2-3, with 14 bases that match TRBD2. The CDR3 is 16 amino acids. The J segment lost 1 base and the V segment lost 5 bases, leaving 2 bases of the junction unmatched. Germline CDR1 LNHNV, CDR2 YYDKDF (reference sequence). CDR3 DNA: TGTGCCACCAGCGAGGGACTAGCGGGGGGCACAGATACGCAGTATTTT. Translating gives CATSEGLAGGTDTQYF. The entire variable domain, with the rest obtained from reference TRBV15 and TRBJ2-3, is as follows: DAMVIQNPRYQVTQFGKPVTLSCSQTLNHNVMYWYQQKSSQAPKLLFHYYDKDFNNEADTPDNFQSRRPNTSFCFLDIRSPGLGDTAMYLCATSEGLAGGTDTQYFGPGTRLTVL.

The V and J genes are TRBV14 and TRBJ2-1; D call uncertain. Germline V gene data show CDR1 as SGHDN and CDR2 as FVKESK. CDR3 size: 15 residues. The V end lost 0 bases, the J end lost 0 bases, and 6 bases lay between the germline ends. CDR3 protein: CASSQEDPSYNEQFF. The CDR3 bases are TGTGCCAGCAGCCAAGAGGACCCCTCCTACAATGAGCAGTTCTTC.

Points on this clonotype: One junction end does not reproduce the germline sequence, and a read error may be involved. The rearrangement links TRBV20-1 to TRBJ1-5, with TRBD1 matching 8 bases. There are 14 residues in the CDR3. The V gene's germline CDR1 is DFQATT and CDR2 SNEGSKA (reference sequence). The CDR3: CSARDLQGDQPQHF. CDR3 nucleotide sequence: TGTAGTGCTAGAGATTTACAGGGGGATCAGCCCCAGCATTTT.

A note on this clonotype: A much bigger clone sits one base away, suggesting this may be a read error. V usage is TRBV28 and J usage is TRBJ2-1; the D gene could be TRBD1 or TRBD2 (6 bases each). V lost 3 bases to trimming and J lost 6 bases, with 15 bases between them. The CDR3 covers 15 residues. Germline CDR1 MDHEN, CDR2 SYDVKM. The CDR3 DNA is TGTGCCAGCAGTTTGGGGGGACACCTCTGCAATGAGCAGTTCTTC. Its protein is CASSLGGHLCNEQFF. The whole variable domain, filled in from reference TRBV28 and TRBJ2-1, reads DVKVTQSSRYLVKRTGEKVFLECVQDMDHENMFWYRQDPGLGLRLIYFSYDVKMKEKGDIPEGYSVSREKKERFSLILESASTNQTSMYLCASSLGGHLCNEQFFGPGTRLTVL.

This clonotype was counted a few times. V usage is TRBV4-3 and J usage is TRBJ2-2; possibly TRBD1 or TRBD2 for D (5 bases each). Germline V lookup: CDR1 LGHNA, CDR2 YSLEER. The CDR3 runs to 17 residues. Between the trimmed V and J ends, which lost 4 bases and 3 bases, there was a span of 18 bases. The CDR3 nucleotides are TGCGCCAGCAGCCGGGACGTAGGTGAATGGGACACCGGGGAGCTGTTTTTT. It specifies CASSRDVGEWDTGELFF.

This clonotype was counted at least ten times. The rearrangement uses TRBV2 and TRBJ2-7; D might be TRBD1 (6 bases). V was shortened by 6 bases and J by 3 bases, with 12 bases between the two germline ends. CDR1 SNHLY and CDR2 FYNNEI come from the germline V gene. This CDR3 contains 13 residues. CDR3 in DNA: TGTGCCAGCAGGACCGGGACATTCTACGAGCAGTACTTC. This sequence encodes CASRTGTFYEQYF. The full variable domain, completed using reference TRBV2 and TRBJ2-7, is EPEVTQTPSHQVTQMGQEVILRCVPISNHLYFYWYRQILGQKVEFLVSFYNNEISEKSEIFDDQFSVERPDGSNFTLKIRSTKLEDSAMYFCASRTGTFYEQYFGPGTRLTVT.

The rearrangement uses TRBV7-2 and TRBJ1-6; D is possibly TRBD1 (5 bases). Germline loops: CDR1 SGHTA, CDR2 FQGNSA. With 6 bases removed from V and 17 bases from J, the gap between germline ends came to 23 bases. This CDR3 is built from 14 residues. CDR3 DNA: TGTGCCAGCAGAGGAGACAGAACTGGATTTCAGGTCCACTTT. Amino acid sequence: CASRGDRTGFQVHF.

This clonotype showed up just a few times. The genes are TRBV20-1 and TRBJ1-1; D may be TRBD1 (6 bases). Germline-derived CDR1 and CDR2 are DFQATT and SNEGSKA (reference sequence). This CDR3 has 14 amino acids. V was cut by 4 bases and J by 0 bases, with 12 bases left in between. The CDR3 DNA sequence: TGCAGTGCTACCGTAGGACAGATGAACACTGAAGCTTTCTTT. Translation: CSATVGQMNTEAFF.

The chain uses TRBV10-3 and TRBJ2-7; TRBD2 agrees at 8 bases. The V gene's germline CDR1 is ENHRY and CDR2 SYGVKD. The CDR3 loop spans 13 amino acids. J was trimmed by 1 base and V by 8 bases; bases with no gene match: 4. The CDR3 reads CAIGAGESYEQYF. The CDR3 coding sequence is TGTGCCATCGGAGCGGGAGAATCCTACGAGCAGTACTTC.

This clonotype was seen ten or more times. The CDR3 region is CASSYEGGIDEQYF. DNA of the CDR3: TGTGCCAGCAGTTACGAAGGGGGCATTGACGAGCAGTACTTC. The chain carries TRBV6-2 or TRBV6-3 and TRBJ2-7; 7 nucleotides match TRBD1. Trimming cost V 2 bases and J 5 bases; bases outside gene matches: 6. Germline V lookup: CDR1 MNHEY, CDR2 SVGEGT. CDR3 length equals 14 residues.

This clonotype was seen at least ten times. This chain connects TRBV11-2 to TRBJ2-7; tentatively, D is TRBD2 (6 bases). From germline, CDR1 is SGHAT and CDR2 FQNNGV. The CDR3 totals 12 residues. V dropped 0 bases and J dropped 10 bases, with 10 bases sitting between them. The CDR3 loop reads CASSLDGGRQYF. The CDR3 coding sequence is TGTGCCAGCAGCTTAGACGGGGGTAGACAGTACTTC.

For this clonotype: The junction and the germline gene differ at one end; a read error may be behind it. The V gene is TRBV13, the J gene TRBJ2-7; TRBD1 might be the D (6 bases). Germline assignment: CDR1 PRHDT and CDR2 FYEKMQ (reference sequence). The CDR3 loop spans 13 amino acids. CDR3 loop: CAGSLGDTYEQYF. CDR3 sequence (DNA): TGTGCCGGCAGCTTAGGGGACACCTACGAGCAGTACTTC.

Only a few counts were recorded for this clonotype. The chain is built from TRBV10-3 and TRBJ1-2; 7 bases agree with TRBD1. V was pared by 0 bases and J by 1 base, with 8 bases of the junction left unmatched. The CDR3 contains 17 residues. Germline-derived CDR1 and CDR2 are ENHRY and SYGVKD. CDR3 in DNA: TGTGCCATCAGTGAGTCAAAGATGAGGGGGCTTAACTATGGCTACACCTTC. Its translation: CAISESKMRGLNYGYTF.

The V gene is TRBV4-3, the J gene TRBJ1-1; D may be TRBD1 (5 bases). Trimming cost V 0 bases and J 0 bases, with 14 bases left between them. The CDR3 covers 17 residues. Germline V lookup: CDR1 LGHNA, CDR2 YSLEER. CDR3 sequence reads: CASSQDPPGGVNTEAFF. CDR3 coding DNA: TGCGCCAGCAGCCAAGATCCCCCGGGGGGAGTGAACACTGAAGCTTTCTTT.

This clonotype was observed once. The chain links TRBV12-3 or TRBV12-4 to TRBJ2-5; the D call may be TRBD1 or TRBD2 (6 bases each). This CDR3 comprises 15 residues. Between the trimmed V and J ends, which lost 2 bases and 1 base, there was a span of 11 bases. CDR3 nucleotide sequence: TGTGCCAGCAGTTTAAGGGGGGCGATCCAAGAGACCCAGTACTTC. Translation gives CASSLRGAIQETQYF.

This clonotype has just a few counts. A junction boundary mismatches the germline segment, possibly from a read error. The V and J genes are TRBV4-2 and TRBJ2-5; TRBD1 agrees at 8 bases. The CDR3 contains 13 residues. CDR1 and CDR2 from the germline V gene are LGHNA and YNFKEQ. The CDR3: CAGSLGQERTQYF. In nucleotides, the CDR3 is TGTGCCGGCAGCCTGGGACAGGAACGGACCCAGTACTTC.

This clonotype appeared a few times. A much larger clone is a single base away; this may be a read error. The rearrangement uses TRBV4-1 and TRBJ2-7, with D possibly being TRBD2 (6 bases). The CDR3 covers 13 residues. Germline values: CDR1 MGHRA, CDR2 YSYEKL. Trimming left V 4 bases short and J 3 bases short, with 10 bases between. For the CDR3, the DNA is TGCGCCAGCAGCCTGGAGGGATGCTACGAGCAGTACTTC. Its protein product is CASSLEGCYEQYF.

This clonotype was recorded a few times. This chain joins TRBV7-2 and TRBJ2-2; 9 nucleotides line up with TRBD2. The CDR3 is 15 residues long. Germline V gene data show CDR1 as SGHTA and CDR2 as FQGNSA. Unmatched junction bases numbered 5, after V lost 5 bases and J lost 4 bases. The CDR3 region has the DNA TGTGCCAGCAGCCGTCCTAGCGGGGCCACCGGGGAGCTGTTTTTT. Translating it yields CASSRPSGATGELFF. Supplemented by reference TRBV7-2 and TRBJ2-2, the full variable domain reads GAGVSQSPSNKVTEKGKDVELRCDPISGHTALYWYRQSLGQGLEFLIYFQGNSAPDKSGLPSDRFSAERTGGSVSTLTIQRTQQEDSAVYLCASSRPSGATGELFFGEGSRLTVL.

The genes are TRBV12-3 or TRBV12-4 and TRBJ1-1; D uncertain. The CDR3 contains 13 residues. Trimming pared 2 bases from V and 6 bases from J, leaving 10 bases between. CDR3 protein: CASSLKADSEAFF. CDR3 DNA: TGTGCCAGCAGTTTAAAGGCGGATTCTGAAGCTTTCTTT.

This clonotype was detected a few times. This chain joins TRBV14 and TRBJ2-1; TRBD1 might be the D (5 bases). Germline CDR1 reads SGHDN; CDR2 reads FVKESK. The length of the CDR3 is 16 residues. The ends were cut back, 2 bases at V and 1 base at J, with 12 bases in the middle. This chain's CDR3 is CASSQLQGGSYNEQFF. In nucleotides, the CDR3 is TGTGCCAGCAGCCAATTGCAGGGTGGATCCTACAATGAGCAGTTCTTC.

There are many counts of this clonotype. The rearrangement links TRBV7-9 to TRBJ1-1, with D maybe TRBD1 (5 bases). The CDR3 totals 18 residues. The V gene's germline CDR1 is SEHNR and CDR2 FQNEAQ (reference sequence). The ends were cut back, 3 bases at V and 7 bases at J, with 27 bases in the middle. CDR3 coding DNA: TGTGCCAGCAGCTTTCTATCCGGGACCAGGTCTCGAGGAGTTGAAGCTTTCTTT. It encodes CASSFLSGTRSRGVEAFF.

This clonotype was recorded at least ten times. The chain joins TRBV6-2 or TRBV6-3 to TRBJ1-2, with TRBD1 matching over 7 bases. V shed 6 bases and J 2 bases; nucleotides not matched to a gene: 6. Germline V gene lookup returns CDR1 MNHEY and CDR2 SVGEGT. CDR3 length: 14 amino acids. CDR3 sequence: CASRPSGQNYGYTF. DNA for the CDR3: TGTGCCAGCAGACCCTCGGGACAGAACTATGGCTACACCTTC.